This TCR beta chain appears in the sequencing data of a study of blood T cells in healthy people across ages. The CDR3 is 14 amino acids. Germline V gene data show CDR1 as DFQATT and CDR2 as SNEGSKA (reference sequence). Sample-barcoded 5' priming and a J-beta primer mix drove a second PCR of about 7 to 11 cycles. TCRdb recomputed calls from the 5' RACE reads with MiXCR, one row per CDR3 protein. This sample has about 800,000 distinct CDR3 sequences; more than 20% occur once, and the top ten carry 3% to 4%. The study recruited healthy Caucasian donors from Russia who were aged about 6 to 95. These sequences were also reported in another study, on T cells of mothers and their children. From that paper: Similar thymic selection effects on TCR recombination output appear in pairs, both related and unrelated.

This chain connects TRBV20-1 to TRBJ2-3; TRBD1 matches at 7 bases. The source of this sequence is a boy aged 5 to 17 in good health. Material: blood. The CDR3 loop is CSVETGSHTDTQYF. The DNA for the CDR3 is TGCAGCGTGGAGACAGGGAGCCACACAGATACGCAGTATTTT.